These T cell receptor beta chains were read from a single sample in a study of shared clonotypes between healthy human individuals. Assay: immunoSEQ multiplex PCR; the TCRdb copy retains only in-frame clones and omits some. The sample includes roughly 760,000 clones, around 72% seen only once; the top ten take 1.7%. The sequencing input was memory CD4+ T cells sorted from blood. The receptors shown here come from a woman aged 30 to 39 in good health. Both conserved end residues are part of each CDR3. Each record gives: J gene, V gene, clone size, D gene, CDR3 length, CDR3 DNA, CDR3 protein. The D gene is left open where the match is weak. Some rows mark clone size as missing; the rest say once, few, many or name a class of expanded clone.

TRBJ2-7	TRBV20-1	once	-	11	TGCAGTGCTAGAAGGGGCCACGAGCAGTACTTC	CSARRGHEQYF
TRBJ1-2	TRBV15	few	-	13	TGTGCCACCAGAAGGGACGGTGACTATGGCTACACCTTC	CATRRDGDYGYTF
TRBJ2-2	TRBV7-9	few	TRBD1	16	TGTGCCAGCAGCCGCGGACAGGGTCCGAACACCGGGGAGCTGTTTTTT	CASSRGQGPNTGELFF
TRBJ2-1	TRBV5-1	-	TRBD2	15	TGCGCCAGCAGCTTAGTGGGACTAGCGGACAATGAGCAGTTCTTC	CASSLVGLADNEQFF
TRBJ2-1	TRBV7-3	-	TRBD2	13	TGTGCCAGCAGTAAAAGGGAGGGCAATGAGCAGTTCTTC	CASSKREGNEQFF
TRBJ2-7	TRBV28	many	TRBD1	15	TGTGCCAGCAGCCGGACAGGGGGCGAGTCCTACGAGCAGTACTTC	CASSRTGGESYEQYF
TRBJ2-1	TRBV11-3	-	TRBD2	15	TGTGCCAGCAGCTTGCTAGCGGGAGTTGGAAATGAGCAGTTCTTC	CASSLLAGVGNEQFF
TRBJ2-1	TRBV5-1	-	TRBD2	15	TGCGCCAGCAGCCAGACTAGCGGGGGCCACAATGAGCAGTTCTTC	CASSQTSGGHNEQFF
TRBJ1-1	TRBV7-9	-	-	13	TGTGCCAGCAGCTCCCAGGGTTACACTGAAGCTTTCTTT	CASSSQGYTEAFF
TRBJ1-2	TRBV14	-	-	15	TGTGCCAGCAGCCCCGGACAGCTACAATACTATGGCTACACCTTC	CASSPGQLQYYGYTF
TRBJ1-2	TRBV28	-	TRBD1	15	TGTGCCAGCAGTGCCAGGGGGCTAGATAACGGTGGCTACACCTTC	CASSARGLDNGGYTF
TRBJ1-5	TRBV27	few	-	17	TGTGCCAGCAGTTTGATCCCGGCTAACACGGGAAATCAGCCCCAGCATTTT	CASSLIPANTGNQPQHF